This is a list of T cell receptor beta chains from one sample in a study of vaccination effects on CD4 cells after COVID-19. The antigens these receptors bind are not known. Sequencing used immunoSEQ multiplex PCR; TCRdb keeps in-frame clones, though not all of them. The data show about 41,000 clones, 70% seen once. The material sequenced was CD4+ T cells from PBMCs cultured with HCoV-OC43 spike peptides, taken before COVID-19 vaccination. The receptors were gathered from a human donor who received a COVID-19 vaccine. CDR3s include the opening cysteine and the closing phenylalanine or tryptophan. D genes are given only for firm matches. Clone size is not always given. Where it is, it says once, few, many or a class for expanded clones.

V	J	size	D	CDR3	DNA
TRBV19	TRBJ2-3	.	.	CASSPRADTQYF	TGTGCCAGTAGTCCGAGGGCTGATACGCAGTATTTT
TRBV2	TRBJ2-2	.	.	CASRRDWGTGELFF	TGTGCCAGCAGAAGGGACTGGGGCACCGGGGAGCTGTTTTTT
TRBV7-2	TRBJ2-7	.	TRBD1	CASSLAPSGQGAYEQYF	TGTGCCAGCAGCTTAGCACCCTCGGGACAGGGGGCCTACGAGCAGTACTTC
TRBV19	TRBJ1-4	.	.	CASSMGQPHEKLFF	TGTGCCAGTAGTATGGGGCAGCCCCATGAAAAACTGTTTTTT
TRBV3-1/TRBV3-2	TRBJ2-3	.	.	CASSPGLRGTQYF	TGTGCCAGCAGCCCGGGACTTCGGGGAACGCAGTATTTT
TRBV13	TRBJ1-1	.	.	CASSRSAGEAFF	TGTGCCAGCAGCAGGTCCGCAGGAGAAGCTTTCTTT
TRBV7-8	TRBJ2-7	few	.	CASSLGPGRTDYEQYF	TGTGCCAGCAGCTTAGGTCCCGGCCGAACCGACTACGAGCAGTACTTC
TRBV3-1/TRBV3-2	TRBJ2-1	.	TRBD2	CASSSGLAGGPYNEQFF	TGTGCCAGCAGCTCCGGACTAGCGGGAGGACCATACAATGAGCAGTTCTTC
TRBV7-2	TRBJ2-7	.	.	CASSLSVNTYEQYF	TGTGCCAGCAGCTTAAGCGTTAACACGTACGAGCAGTACTTC
TRBV6-5	TRBJ1-3	.	.	CASRIPGSGNTIYF	TGTGCCAGCAGAATCCCAGGGTCAGGAAACACCATATATTTT
TRBV27	TRBJ1-5	.	.	CASSLEVRSGQPQHF	TGTGCCAGCAGTTTAGAAGTCAGATCCGGGCAGCCCCAGCATTTT
TRBV2	TRBJ1-2	.	TRBD1	CASDRGQSYGYTF	TGTGCCAGCGACAGGGGGCAAAGCTATGGCTACACCTTC
TRBV28	TRBJ1-6	.	.	CASSLSVQGNGSPLHF	TGTGCCAGCAGTTTATCGGTACAGGGTAACGGTTCACCCCTCCACTTT
TRBV21-1	TRBJ2-5	.	.	CASPKGGRGRETQYF	TGTGCCAGCCCAAAAGGGGGCAGGGGTAGGGAGACCCAGTACTTC
TRBV9	TRBJ1-6	.	.	CASSVGGSANSPLHF	TGTGCCAGCAGCGTAGGTGGGAGCGCTAATTCACCCCTCCACTTT
TRBV29-1	TRBJ1-2	.	.	CSVESQGTYGYTF	TGCAGCGTTGAAAGCCAGGGTACCTATGGCTACACCTTC
TRBV28	TRBJ2-7	.	.	CASSFGSSTEQYF	TGTGCCAGCAGTTTCGGGTCGAGCACCGAGCAGTACTTC
TRBV7-2	TRBJ1-6	.	.	CASSLDYRPSQPLHF	TGTGCCAGCAGCTTAGATTACAGGCCGTCTCAACCCCTCCACTTT
TRBV7-2	TRBJ1-4	medium-sized	.	CASSLELNEKLFF	TGTGCCAGCAGCTTAGAGCTTAATGAAAAACTGTTTTTT
TRBV9	TRBJ2-5	.	.	CASSSEGGHQETQYF	TGTGCCAGCAGTTCAGAGGGGGGTCACCAAGAGACCCAGTACTTC
TRBV5-6	TRBJ1-3	.	.	CASSFPSSSSGNTIYF	TGTGCCAGCAGCTTCCCCAGCAGTTCCTCTGGAAACACCATATATTTT
TRBV6-4	TRBJ1-1	.	.	CASREGVGTEAFF	TGTGCCAGCAGGGAGGGGGTGGGCACTGAAGCTTTCTTT
TRBV6-5	TRBJ2-7	.	TRBD1	CASTGTGSYEQYF	TGTGCCAGCACCGGGACAGGGAGCTACGAGCAGTACTTC
TRBV4-2	TRBJ2-2	few	.	CASSLGSGRITGELFF	TGTGCCAGCAGCCTGGGGAGTGGCAGAATCACCGGGGAGCTGTTTTTT
TRBV28	TRBJ2-5	.	.	CASSSSQGFQETQYF	TGTGCCAGCAGTTCATCACAGGGTTTCCAAGAGACCCAGTACTTC
TRBV10-3	TRBJ1-4	.	TRBD1	CAISETGTGAEKLFF	TGTGCCATCAGTGAAACCGGGACAGGGGCTGAAAAACTGTTTTTT
TRBV9	TRBJ2-3	.	TRBD1	CASSAFGRDSGKDTQYF	TGTGCCAGCAGCGCGTTTGGCCGGGACAGTGGAAAAGATACGCAGTATTTT
TRBV20-1	TRBJ2-2	.	TRBD2	CSASVAGGNTGELFF	TGCAGTGCTAGTGTAGCGGGAGGTAACACCGGGGAGCTGTTTTTT
TRBV24-1	TRBJ2-1	.	TRBD2	CATAVGGSRSYNEQFF	TGTGCCACGGCTGTCGGCGGGAGTCGGTCCTACAATGAGCAGTTCTTC
TRBV4-3	TRBJ1-3	.	TRBD1	CASSLGQGSGNTIYF	TGCGCCAGCAGCCTTGGACAGGGGTCTGGAAACACCATATATTTT
TRBV18	TRBJ1-2	.	.	CASSPAGGTYGYTF	TGTGCCAGCTCACCAGCGGGCGGTACCTATGGCTACACCTTC
TRBV29-1	TRBJ1-5	.	.	CSVRDNFNQPQHF	TGCAGCGTCCGGGACAACTTCAATCAGCCCCAGCATTTT
TRBV3-1/TRBV3-2	TRBJ1-2	.	.	CASSRTDYGYTF	TGTGCCAGCAGCCGGACAGACTATGGCTACACCTTC
TRBV30	TRBJ2-2	.	TRBD1	CAWSRDSTGELFF	TGTGCCTGGAGCCGGGACAGCACCGGGGAGCTGTTTTTT
TRBV10-3	TRBJ2-7	.	.	CAITTDARVDEQYF	TGTGCCATCACCACAGACGCGAGGGTGGACGAGCAGTACTTC
TRBV10-3	TRBJ1-2	few	.	CAITREAGGYTF	TGTGCCATCACCCGAGAGGCGGGTGGCTACACCTTC
TRBV4-2	TRBJ2-5	few	.	CASSQDQLAVSQYF	TGTGCCAGCAGCCAAGATCAGCTCGCGGTGTCCCAGTACTTC
TRBV9	TRBJ2-2	once	TRBD1	CASSAAETGTGVAGELFF	TGTGCCAGCAGCGCAGCCGAAACCGGGACAGGGGTGGCCGGGGAGCTGTTTTTT
TRBV18	TRBJ1-5	.	TRBD1	CASSGQGTNQPQHF	TGTGCCAGCTCAGGACAGGGAACCAATCAGCCCCAGCATTTT
TRBV3-1/TRBV3-2	TRBJ2-1	.	TRBD2	CASSPRLAGGPGRNEQFF	TGTGCCAGCAGCCCCAGACTAGCGGGGGGGCCAGGGAGAAATGAGCAGTTCTTC
TRBV30	TRBJ1-2	.	.	CAWDRGGYTF	TGTGCCTGGGACCGGGGGGGCTACACCTTC
TRBV25-1	TRBJ1-6	.	.	CASAQSSYNSPLHF	TGTGCCAGCGCACAGAGCTCCTATAATTCACCCCTCCACTTT
TRBV19	TRBJ2-5	.	.	CASSTPIGGQYF	TGTGCCAGTAGTACACCAATCGGGGGCCAGTACTTC
TRBV14	TRBJ2-3	.	.	CASSQALISTQYF	TGTGCCAGCAGCCAAGCCTTGATTTCTACGCAGTATTTT
TRBV6-5	TRBJ1-1	.	.	CASSYGAGWENTEAFF	TGTGCCAGCAGTTACGGGGCGGGGTGGGAGAACACTGAAGCTTTCTTT
TRBV28	TRBJ2-7	few	.	CASSPPYLGDEQYF	TGTGCCAGCAGTCCCCCTTACCTTGGGGACGAGCAGTACTTC
TRBV10-3	TRBJ2-6	.	.	CAISESHGAGANVLTF	TGTGCCATCAGTGAGTCTCACGGGGCCGGGGCCAACGTCCTGACTTTC
TRBV2	TRBJ2-5	.	TRBD2	CASIRPGGQETQYF	TGTGCCAGCATTAGACCGGGGGGGCAAGAGACCCAGTACTTC
TRBV30	TRBJ1-5	few	.	CAWSVPGNSNQPQHF	TGTGCCTGGAGTGTCCCAGGGAATAGCAATCAGCCCCAGCATTTT
TRBV6-1	TRBJ1-2	few	.	CASSEGGHYNYGYTF	TGTGCCAGCAGTGAAGGGGGACACTATAACTATGGCTACACCTTC
TRBV28	TRBJ1-2	.	TRBD1	CATAGGGLYGYTF	TGTGCAACCGCAGGGGGGGGCCTCTATGGCTACACCTTC
TRBV6-5	TRBJ1-2	.	.	CASSLRGGGYTF	TGTGCCAGCAGTCTACGGGGAGGTGGCTACACCTTC
TRBV7-9	TRBJ1-6	.	.	CASSPPPAQSPLHF	TGTGCCAGCAGCCCCCCCCCGGCCCAGTCACCCCTCCACTTT
TRBV6-5	TRBJ1-2	.	.	CASSYSREPDYGYTF	TGTGCCAGCAGTTACTCGAGAGAGCCTGACTATGGCTACACCTTC